This entry lists 29 T cell receptor beta chains sequenced from one sample in a study of CD8 T cells in Susac syndrome. Random hexamers were used to reverse transcribe about 0.5 to 1 ug of RNA. Using its own MiXCR run on the immunoSEQ multiplex PCR reads, TCRdb lists one record per CDR3 protein. The sample lists hundreds of thousands of distinct CDR3 sequences, approximately 95% occurring once. The sequenced sample was CD4+ T cells from PBMCs. Receptors were obtained from a human donor with multiple sclerosis.

The rearrangement links TRBV18 to TRBJ2-7, with 10 positions matching TRBD2. J was trimmed by 5 bases and V by 3 bases; bases with no gene match: 7. The CDR3 loop spans 15 amino acids. Germline V CDR1 and CDR2: KGHSH, LQKENI. CDR3 nucleotides: TGTGCCAGCTCACCGCTAGCGGGAGTAGGCCACGAGCAGTACTTC. Protein: CASSPLAGVGHEQYF.

This sequence joins TRBV5-4 and TRBJ2-5; D is undetermined. The length of the CDR3 is 15 residues. V lost 4 bases and J lost 1, with 14 bases in between. Germline values: CDR1 SGHNT, CDR2 YYREEE (reference sequence). CDR3: CASSRSTGPQETQYF. DNA for the CDR3: TGTGCCAGCAGCAGATCTACCGGGCCCCAAGAGACCCAGTACTTC.

The V call is TRBV30, the J call TRBJ1-1, with D unresolved. The CDR3 has 11 amino acids. V lost 1 base and J 2 bases, leaving 2 bases between the germline ends. Germline-derived CDR1 and CDR2 are GTSNPN and SVGIG (reference sequence). Written as DNA, the CDR3 is TGTGCCTGGAGTGATAACACTGAAGCTTTCTTT. It codes for CAWSDNTEAFF. The whole variable domain, remainder taken from reference TRBV30 and TRBJ1-1, is SQTIHQWPATLVQPVGSPLSLECTVEGTSNPNLYWYRQAAGRGLQLLFYSVGIGQISSEVPQNLSASRPQDRQFILSSKKLLLSDSGFYLCAWSDNTEAFFGQGTRLTVV.

V usage is TRBV7-3 and J usage is TRBJ2-3; D may be TRBD1 (6 bases). The ends were cut back, 5 bases at V and 7 bases at J, with 16 bases in the middle. Germline CDR1 reads SGHTA; CDR2 reads FQGTGA. This CDR3 has 14 amino acids. The DNA for the CDR3 is TGTGCCAGCAGCCCTCGACAGGATATGAATACGCAGTATTTT. Its protein is CASSPRQDMNTQYF.

CDR3: CASSLLAVDEQYF. The CDR3 nucleotides are TGTGCCAGCAGCTTATTGGCAGTGGACGAGCAGTACTTC. This chain uses TRBV7-9 with TRBJ2-7; D gene unclear. V shed 2 bases and J shed 5 bases, with 10 bases lying between them. Germline V gives CDR1 SEHNR, CDR2 FQNEAQ (reference sequence). This CDR3 has 13 amino acids.

This CDR3 is CASSGPGQGSHEQYF. CDR3 nucleotide sequence: TGTGCCAGCAGTGGACCGGGACAGGGGAGCCACGAGCAGTACTTC. The chain is built from TRBV2 and TRBJ2-7; TRBD1 matches 10 bases. Germline trimming cut 4 bases from V and 5 bases from J; bases unmatched to any gene: 8. Germline CDR1 is SNHLY and CDR2 is FYNNEI. This CDR3 has 15 residues. Looking up the rest from reference TRBV2 and TRBJ2-7 gives the full variable domain: EPEVTQTPSHQVTQMGQEVILRCVPISNHLYFYWYRQILGQKVEFLVSFYNNEISEKSEIFDDQFSVERPDGSNFTLKIRSTKLEDSAMYFCASSGPGQGSHEQYFGPGTRLTVT.

The rearrangement joins TRBV20-1 to TRBJ2-3, with no clear D. Germline lookup yields CDR1 DFQATT and CDR2 SNEGSKA (reference sequence). This CDR3 is 11 amino acids long. The V end lost 3 bases, the J end lost 3 bases, and 4 bases lay between the germline ends. The CDR3 DNA reads as TGCAGTGCTAGGAAAACAGATACGCAGTATTTT. As protein: CSARKTDTQYF.

The J gene is TRBJ2-1, the V gene TRBV15, with TRBD2 identical over 8 bases. Germline lookup yields CDR1 LNHNV and CDR2 YYDKDF (reference sequence). Unmatched junction bases numbered 13, after V lost 4 bases and J lost 8 bases. CDR3 length: 16 residues. The CDR3 region is CATSKTSGLEGYEQFF. The CDR3 DNA is TGTGCCACCAGCAAAACCTCGGGACTAGAAGGCTATGAGCAGTTCTTC. The variable domain in full, completed from reference TRBV15 and TRBJ2-1, reads DAMVIQNPRYQVTQFGKPVTLSCSQTLNHNVMYWYQQKSSQAPKLLFHYYDKDFNNEADTPDNFQSRRPNTSFCFLDIRSPGLGDTAMYLCATSKTSGLEGYEQFFGPGTRLTVL.

The genes are TRBV12-3 or TRBV12-4 and TRBJ2-3; TRBD2 might be the D (6 bases). V dropped 6 bases and J dropped 2 bases, with 18 bases sitting between them. CDR3 length equals 16 residues. In nucleotides, the CDR3 is TGTGCCAGCAGCACCTTCCGGGACTTAGTCACAGATACGCAGTATTTT. It yields the protein CASSTFRDLVTDTQYF.

In its sample, this clonotype was seen a few times. The V gene is TRBV6-6, the J gene TRBJ2-7, with D uncertain. CDR3 length: 11 residues. Trimming took off 0 bases at V and 6 bases at J, with 3 bases between the two ends. Germline V lookup: CDR1 MNHNY, CDR2 SVGAGI (reference sequence). The CDR3 reads CASSYSGEQYF. CDR3 DNA sequence: TGTGCCAGCAGTTACTCTGGCGAGCAGTACTTC.

This clonotype was recorded only once. This sequence joins TRBV3-1 and TRBJ2-3, with D possibly being TRBD2 (6 bases). Trimming left V 4 bases short and J 1 base short, with 12 bases between. Germline V lookup: CDR1 LGHDT, CDR2 YNNKEL (reference sequence). This CDR3 region has 15 residues. The CDR3, as DNA: TGTGCCAGCAGCCTCCGGGGACTCGGCACAGATACGCAGTATTTT. Residues: CASSLRGLGTDTQYF.

The genes are TRBV30 and TRBJ2-7; D is possibly TRBD2 (6 bases). Germline values: CDR1 GTSNPN, CDR2 SVGIG (reference sequence). The length of the CDR3 is 12 residues. Trimming removed 1 base from V and 12 bases from J, with 16 bases in between. Here the CDR3 reads CAWSAGWGGMYF. The CDR3 nucleotides are TGTGCCTGGAGTGCCGGGTGGGGCGGGATGTACTTC.

This chain uses TRBV20-1 with TRBJ2-1, with 7 bases matching TRBD2. The CDR3 has 12 residues. From germline, CDR1 is DFQATT and CDR2 SNEGSKA (reference sequence). Trimming took 7 bases from V and 6 from J; bases not matched to a gene: 6. Written as DNA, the CDR3 is TGCAGTGAAGCGGGAAGTAGCAATGAGCAGTTCTTC. It specifies CSEAGSSNEQFF.

This chain uses TRBV27 with TRBJ1-2, with 10 bases lining up with TRBD1. The CDR3 extends over 14 amino acids. CDR1 is MNHEY, CDR2 SMNVEV, per germline (reference sequence). V lost 6 bases to trimming and J lost 9 bases; unmatched junction nucleotides: 10. CDR3 sequence reads: CASSPKDRGKSYTF. Written as DNA, the CDR3 is TGTGCCAGCAGCCCGAAGGACAGGGGGAAAAGCTACACCTTC.

The chain joins TRBV29-1 to TRBJ2-7; 12 positions agree with TRBD2. V was pared by 6 bases and J by 0 bases, with 3 bases of the junction left unmatched. The CDR3 is 14 residues long. Looked up from germline, CDR1 is SQVTM and CDR2 is ANQGSEA. The CDR3 sequence: CSVTSGGSSYEQYF. CDR3 nucleotide sequence: TGCAGCGTGACTAGCGGGGGAAGCTCCTACGAGCAGTACTTC.

This clonotype was counted a single time. V is TRBV5-1 and J is TRBJ2-7; 7 nucleotides match TRBD1. The CDR3 has 15 amino acids. The V gene end was trimmed by 0 bases and the J gene end by 5 bases; junction bases not matched to a gene: 8. Germline V gene sequence: CDR1 SGHRS, CDR2 YFSETQ. CDR3 sequence reads: CASSLVTGRFHEQYF. The CDR3 coding sequence is TGCGCCAGCAGCTTGGTGACAGGGAGATTCCACGAGCAGTACTTC. Full variable domain (remainder filled in from reference TRBV5-1 and TRBJ2-7): KAGVTQTPRYLIKTRGQQVTLSCSPISGHRSVSWYQQTPGQGLQFLFEYFSETQRNKGNFPGRFSGRQFSNSRSEMNVSTLELGDSALYLCASSLVTGRFHEQYFGPGTRLTVT.

The V gene is TRBV29-1, the J gene TRBJ1-2; weak D call: TRBD1 (5 bases). Trimming removed 4 bases from V and 8 bases from J, with 14 bases in between. Per the germline V gene, CDR1 is SQVTM and CDR2 is ANQGSEA. The CDR3 has 12 residues. Here the CDR3 reads CSVGGPSQGYTF. DNA of the CDR3: TGCAGCGTTGGGGGCCCCAGCCAGGGCTACACCTTC.

The CDR3 DNA sequence: TGTGCCAGCGCTAGAACCCCACGGGGGGGCGGCTATGGCTACACCTTC. Translation gives CASARTPRGGGYGYTF. This rearrangement joins TRBV3-1 to TRBJ1-2, with D possibly being TRBD1 (6 bases). The germline gives CDR1 LGHDT, CDR2 YNNKEL (reference sequence). The V and J ends lost 8 bases and 4 bases respectively, with 23 bases between them. The CDR3 contains 16 residues.

This sequence joins TRBV12-3 or TRBV12-4 and TRBJ2-7; 7 positions match TRBD1. Trimming cost V 4 bases and J 5 bases; bases outside gene matches: 8. CDR3 length: 14 residues. Here the CDR3 DNA reads TGTGCCAGCAGTTCCCACGGTCAGGGGGACGAGCAGTACTTC. Amino acid sequence: CASSSHGQGDEQYF.

The chain has TRBV14 and TRBJ2-3, with a tentative D call TRBD1 (6 bases). The CDR3 is 16 residues long. Germline lookup yields CDR1 SGHDN and CDR2 FVKESK. V lost 1 base and J lost 1, with 12 bases in between. CDR3 in DNA: TGTGCCAGCAGCCAAGCTTGGGGGCCCGGCACAGATACGCAGTATTTT. The encoded protein is CASSQAWGPGTDTQYF.

The V call is TRBV20-1, the J call TRBJ1-1; D not resolved. CDR3 length: 10 amino acids. Germline CDR1 DFQATT, CDR2 SNEGSKA (reference sequence). V was trimmed by 3 bases and J by 7 bases, leaving 6 bases between them. The CDR3 sequence: CSASIVEAFF. In DNA form, the CDR3 reads TGCAGTGCTAGTATAGTTGAAGCTTTCTTT.

The genes are TRBV15 and TRBJ2-1, with D uncertain. Germline lookup yields CDR1 LNHNV and CDR2 YYDKDF (reference sequence). This CDR3 is 15 amino acids long. Trimming removed 7 bases at V and 7 bases at J, with 20 bases between. The DNA for the CDR3 is TGTGCCACCACTGGCCGCTCAACTTGGGGAAATGAGCAGTTCTTC. Translation gives CATTGRSTWGNEQFF.

The chain joins TRBV19 to TRBJ2-7; 8 nucleotides match TRBD1. The V and J ends lost 5 bases and 3 bases, in that order; junction bases with no gene match: 6. This CDR3 spans 14 amino acids. The germline gives CDR1 LNHDA, CDR2 SQIVND (reference sequence). Here the CDR3 DNA reads TGTGCCAGTAGTCAACTAGACAGGGGCTACGAGCAGTACTTC. Translation: CASSQLDRGYEQYF.

J is TRBJ2-7 and V is TRBV14, with 14 bases identical to TRBD2. V lost 4 bases and J lost 6; bases outside the gene matches: 8. The germline V gene has CDR1 SGHDN and CDR2 FVKESK. CDR3 length: 16 residues. The CDR3, as DNA: TGTGCCAGCAGCCCCCTGGGACTAGCGGGAGACTCCGAGCAGTACTTC. This translates into CASSPLGLAGDSEQYF.

The genes are TRBV9 and TRBJ2-3, with 9 bases identical to TRBD1. The germline CDR1 and CDR2 sequences are SGDLS and YYNGEE. The CDR3 length is 17 residues. V was pared by 3 bases and J by 0 bases, with 8 bases of the junction left unmatched. The CDR3 spells CASSAILQGASTDTQYF. CDR3 nucleotide sequence: TGTGCCAGCAGCGCTATCTTACAGGGGGCTAGCACAGATACGCAGTATTTT.

The chain recombines TRBV20-1 with TRBJ2-1; the D gene is possibly TRBD1 (5 bases). This CDR3 spans 14 amino acids. Trimming removed 0 bases from V and 5 bases from J, with 11 bases in between. In germline, CDR1 is DFQATT, CDR2 SNEGSKA (reference sequence). The CDR3 here is CSARDPGSNNEQFF. DNA for the CDR3: TGCAGTGCTAGAGATCCAGGGTCCAACAATGAGCAGTTCTTC.

This chain joins TRBV5-1 and TRBJ1-5; possibly TRBD1 for D (5 bases). Germline V gene data show CDR1 as SGHRS and CDR2 as YFSETQ. The CDR3 has 15 amino acids. The ends were cut back, 0 bases at V and 6 bases at J, with 13 bases in the middle. DNA of the CDR3: TGCGCCAGCAGCTTGGAGGGGCCCACCTCTCAGCCCCAGCATTTT. Protein sequence: CASSLEGPTSQPQHF.

This clonotype occurred once. The CDR3 here is CSASAGGGVTDTQYF. CDR3 in DNA: TGCAGTGCTAGTGCAGGTGGCGGTGTCACAGATACGCAGTATTTT. This chain joins TRBV20-1 and TRBJ2-3; D gene unclear. Germline V gene lookup returns CDR1 DFQATT and CDR2 SNEGSKA (reference sequence). The ends were cut back, 3 bases at V and 2 bases at J, with 15 bases in the middle. The CDR3 is made up of 15 amino acids.

This clonotype is a singleton in its sample. The genes are TRBV29-1 and TRBJ1-2; D remains ambiguous. Per germline, CDR1 SQVTM and CDR2 ANQGSEA. With 0 bases removed from V and 3 bases from J, the gap between germline ends came to 11 bases. This CDR3 is built from 14 residues. The DNA for the CDR3 is TGCAGCGTTGAAGATCTTGGGCAGGACTATGGCTACACCTTC. Its translation is CSVEDLGQDYGYTF.